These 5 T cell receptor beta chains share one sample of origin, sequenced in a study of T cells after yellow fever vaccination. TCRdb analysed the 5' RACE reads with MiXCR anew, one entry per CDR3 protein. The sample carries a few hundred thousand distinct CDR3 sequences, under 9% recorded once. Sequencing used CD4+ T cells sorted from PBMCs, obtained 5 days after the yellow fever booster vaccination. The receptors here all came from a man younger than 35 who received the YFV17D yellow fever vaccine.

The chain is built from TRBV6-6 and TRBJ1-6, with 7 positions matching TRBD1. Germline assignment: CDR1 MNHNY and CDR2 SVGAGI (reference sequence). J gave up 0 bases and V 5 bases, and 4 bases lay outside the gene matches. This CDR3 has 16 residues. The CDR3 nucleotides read TGTGCCAGCAGTAGGGGACAGAACTCCTATAATTCACCCCTCCACTTT. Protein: CASSRGQNSYNSPLHF.

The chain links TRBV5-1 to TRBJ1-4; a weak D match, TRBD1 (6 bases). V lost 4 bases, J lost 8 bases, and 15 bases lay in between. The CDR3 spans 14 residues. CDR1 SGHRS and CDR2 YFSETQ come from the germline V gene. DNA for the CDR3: TGCGCCAGCAGCCCATCCACAGGGCTGGAAAAACTGTTTTTT. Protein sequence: CASSPSTGLEKLFF.

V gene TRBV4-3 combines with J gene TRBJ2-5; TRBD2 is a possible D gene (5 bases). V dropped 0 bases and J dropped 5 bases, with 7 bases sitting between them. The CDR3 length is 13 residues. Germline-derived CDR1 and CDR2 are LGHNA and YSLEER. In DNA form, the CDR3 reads TGCGCCAGCAGCCAAGAATCGGGGGAGACCCAGTACTTC. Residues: CASSQESGETQYF.

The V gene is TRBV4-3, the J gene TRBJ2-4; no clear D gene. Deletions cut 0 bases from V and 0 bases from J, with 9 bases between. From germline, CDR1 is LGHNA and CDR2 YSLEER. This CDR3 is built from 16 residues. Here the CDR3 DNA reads TGCGCCAGCAGCCAAGAGAGCTCGAGAGCCAAAAACATTCAGTACTTC. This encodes CASSQESSRAKNIQYF.

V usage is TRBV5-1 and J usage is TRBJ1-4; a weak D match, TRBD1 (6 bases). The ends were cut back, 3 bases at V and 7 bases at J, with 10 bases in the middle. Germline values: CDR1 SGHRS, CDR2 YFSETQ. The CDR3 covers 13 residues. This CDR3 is CASSSRGSEKLFF. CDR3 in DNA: TGCGCCAGCAGCTCCAGGGGATCTGAAAAACTGTTTTTT.